The 28 T cell receptor beta chains below come from one sample, sequenced in a study of blood T cell repertoires in COVID-19. The protocol was immunoSEQ multiplex PCR, while the TCRdb copy is restricted to in-frame clones and leaves out a portion. The repertoire holds approximately 480,000 clones, with roughly nine tenths as singletons. The source material was peripheral blood. These receptors were obtained from a man in his late teens or twenties with COVID-19, enrolled during active disease.

V gene TRBV11-3 combines with J gene TRBJ2-7, with 7 bases lining up with TRBD1. V lost 6 bases to trimming and J lost 0 bases; unmatched junction nucleotides: 8. This CDR3 region has 15 residues. Germline V gives CDR1 SGHNT, CDR2 YENEEA. CDR3 sequence: CASSYRTGVSYEQYF. The CDR3 nucleotides read TGTGCCAGCAGTTACCGGACAGGAGTCTCCTACGAGCAGTACTTC.

The chain is built from TRBV11-2 and TRBJ1-2; 7 positions agree with TRBD1. V lost 3 bases and J lost 2; bases outside the gene matches: 6. Germline CDR1 SGHAT, CDR2 FQNNGV. The length of the CDR3 is 15 residues. This chain's CDR3 is CASSFMGQFNYGYTF. CDR3 DNA sequence: TGTGCCAGCAGCTTTATGGGACAGTTCAACTATGGCTACACCTTC.

The chain links TRBV7-9 to TRBJ2-2; a possible D gene is TRBD1 (5 bases). CDR3 size: 16 residues. Germline-derived CDR1 and CDR2 are SEHNR and FQNEAQ (reference sequence). The germline V and J ends were trimmed by 1 base and 0 bases, with 9 bases remaining between them. The CDR3 region has the DNA TGTGCCAGCAGCTTAGGGTCAGGGACGAACACCGGGGAGCTGTTTTTT. The encoded protein is CASSLGSGTNTGELFF.

CDR3 nucleotides: TGCGCCAGCAGCTTGGGGGGGGGCGGCGGCAATCAGCCCCAGCATTTT. The encoded protein is CASSLGGGGGNQPQHF. The chain links TRBV5-1 to TRBJ1-5; possibly TRBD1 for D (6 bases). This CDR3 has 16 residues. The V gene lost 0 bases and the J gene lost 2 bases, with 12 bases spanning the gap. Per germline, CDR1 SGHRS and CDR2 YFSETQ.

The chain carries TRBV12-5 and TRBJ2-3; 13 positions agree with TRBD2. J lost 0 bases, V lost 4 bases, and 1 base had no gene match. Germline V lookup: CDR1 LGHNT, CDR2 FRNRAP. The CDR3 covers 16 residues. The CDR3 protein is CASGSGLAGSTDTQYF. The CDR3 bases are TGTGCTAGTGGTTCGGGACTAGCGGGGAGCACAGATACGCAGTATTTT.

The chain combines TRBV3-1 (or the pseudogene TRBV3-2) with TRBJ1-2; 7 bases map to TRBD1. V was clipped by 1 base and J by 12 bases; unmatched bases: 11. This CDR3 comprises 14 residues. From germline, CDR1 is LGHDT and CDR2 YNNKEL (reference sequence). The CDR3 DNA is TGTGCCAGCAGCCAAGTTTTTCGGGAGGGGGCGGACACCTTC. Amino acid sequence: CASSQVFREGADTF.

The chain has TRBV15 and TRBJ2-7, with 8 bases matching TRBD1. Germline assignment: CDR1 LNHNV and CDR2 YYDKDF (reference sequence). Trimming removed 2 bases from V and 2 bases from J; junction bases left unmatched: 5. The CDR3 has 15 amino acids. The DNA of the CDR3 is TGTGCCACCAGCAGAAGGAGGACAGGGACCTACGAGCAGTACTTC. Protein product: CATSRRRTGTYEQYF.

V and J are TRBV7-2 and TRBJ2-1; 9 bases match TRBD1. The CDR3 spans 15 residues. The V segment lost 5 bases and the J segment 4 bases; nucleotides outside the gene matches: 6. The germline V gene has CDR1 SGHTA and CDR2 FQGNSA. This CDR3 is CASSQPGTGYNEQFF. Here the CDR3 DNA reads TGTGCCAGCAGCCAGCCCGGGACAGGGTACAATGAGCAGTTCTTC. Full variable domain (remainder filled in from reference TRBV7-2 and TRBJ2-1): GAGVSQSPSNKVTEKGKDVELRCDPISGHTALYWYRQSLGQGLEFLIYFQGNSAPDKSGLPSDRFSAERTGGSVSTLTIQRTQQEDSAVYLCASSQPGTGYNEQFFGPGTRLTVL.

Worth noting for this clone: The same CDR3 also results from other DNA sequences found in this sample. V usage is TRBV18 and J usage is TRBJ2-5; TRBD1 agrees at 11 bases. CDR3 length: 14 residues. In germline, CDR1 is KGHSH, CDR2 LQKENI. Losses at the gene ends were 3 bases for V and 4 bases for J; bases not matched to a gene: 1. CDR3 nucleotides: TGTGCCAGCTCACCGGGGACAGGGGGAGAGACCCAGTACTTC. It codes for CASSPGTGGETQYF.

The chain is built from TRBV9 and TRBJ2-3; D might be TRBD2 (6 bases). The germline V and J ends were trimmed by 0 bases and 2 bases, with 10 bases remaining between them. The germline CDR1 and CDR2 sequences are SGDLS and YYNGEE. The CDR3 consists of 15 residues. CDR3 residues: CASSVVQGLTDTQYF. The CDR3 DNA reads as TGTGCCAGCAGCGTAGTCCAGGGACTCACAGATACGCAGTATTTT.

J is TRBJ1-5 and V is TRBV7-2; D is perhaps TRBD1 (5 bases). The CDR3 has 13 residues. V was pared by 3 bases and J by 8 bases, with 11 bases between. The germline gives CDR1 SGHTA, CDR2 FQGNSA. The CDR3 region has the DNA TGTGCCAGCAGCTTTCCCCCGGGGGAGCCCCAGCATTTT. This codes for CASSFPPGEPQHF.

This clone came up once. The V gene is TRBV6-5, the J gene TRBJ2-7; perhaps TRBD1 as D (5 bases). CDR1 is MNHEY and CDR2 is SVGAGI in the germline V gene. The CDR3 contains 12 residues. Trimming took off 6 bases at V and 3 bases at J, with 9 bases between the two ends. CDR3 amino acids: CASRPRDYEQYF. CDR3 DNA: TGTGCCAGCAGACCCAGGGACTACGAGCAGTACTTC.

The chain uses TRBV19 and TRBJ1-1, with TRBD1 matching 7 bases. Looked up from germline, CDR1 is LNHDA and CDR2 is SQIVND (reference sequence). The CDR3 totals 14 residues. Trimming cost V 3 bases and J 4 bases; bases outside gene matches: 5. The CDR3 sequence is CASSMGRGSTEAFF. The CDR3 DNA follows: TGTGCCAGTAGTATGGGCAGGGGGAGCACTGAAGCTTTCTTT.

V usage is TRBV4-1 and J usage is TRBJ2-1, with a possible D match to TRBD1 (5 bases). This CDR3 comprises 15 residues. CDR1 and CDR2 from the germline V gene are MGHRA and YSYEKL. Trimming removed 0 bases at V and 6 bases at J, with 12 bases between. Here the CDR3 DNA reads TGCGCCAGCAGCCAAGAATGGGGCAGGGCCAATGAGCAGTTCTTC. This translates into CASSQEWGRANEQFF.

The chain combines TRBV30 with TRBJ2-7, with 7 bases that match TRBD1. The CDR3 has 13 residues. With 3 bases clipped from V and 5 bases from J, the junction kept 7 bases outside the gene matches. The germline CDR1 and CDR2 sequences are GTSNPN and SVGIG (reference sequence). The chain's CDR3 is CAWSATGVNEQYF. The CDR3 bases are TGTGCCTGGAGCGCTACAGGGGTCAACGAGCAGTACTTC.

V gene TRBV11-3 combines with J gene TRBJ2-7; 7 nucleotides agree with TRBD2. Trimming at V came to 5 bases and at J to 7 bases, leaving 5 bases not matched to a gene. The CDR3 totals 12 residues. Per germline, CDR1 SGHNT and CDR2 YENEEA. Here the CDR3 reads CASSPRGREQYF. CDR3 DNA: TGTGCCAGCAGCCCGCGGGGGAGGGAGCAGTACTTC.

Details on this clone: Other DNA sequences in this sample translate to the same CDR3. V is TRBV29-1 and J is TRBJ2-7; D ambiguous. From germline, CDR1 is SQVTM and CDR2 ANQGSEA. The CDR3 extends over 12 amino acids. Trimming took off 2 bases at V and 1 base at J, with 6 bases between the two ends. The CDR3 loop reads CSVETGSYEQYF. The CDR3 nucleotides are TGCAGCGTTGAAACCGGGTCCTACGAGCAGTACTTC.

This clone was counted only a few times. The rearrangement uses TRBV5-5 and TRBJ1-1, with TRBD1 as a possible D gene (6 bases). The CDR3 length is 15 residues. The V and J ends lost 0 bases and 1 base respectively, with 10 bases between them. Per germline, CDR1 SGHKS and CDR2 YYEKEE (reference sequence). In nucleotides, the CDR3 is TGTGCCAGCAGCTTGGTGCAGGGGACGAACACTGAAGCTTTCTTT. Protein product: CASSLVQGTNTEAFF.

The rearrangement joins TRBV29-1 to TRBJ1-4; tentatively, D is TRBD1 (6 bases). This CDR3 has 13 residues. The V gene's germline CDR1 is SQVTM and CDR2 ANQGSEA. V was clipped by 4 bases and J by 7 bases, with 13 bases between them. The CDR3 region has the DNA TGCAGCGTTGTTGTACAGGGTGGTGAAAAACTGTTTTTT. Its translation: CSVVVQGGEKLFF.

This clone was seen once. J is TRBJ2-3 and V is TRBV7-9; 12 bases map to TRBD2. CDR1 and CDR2 from the germline V gene are SEHNR and FQNEAQ (reference sequence). Losses at the gene ends were 5 bases for V and 0 bases for J; bases not matched to a gene: 6. This CDR3 is built from 17 residues. The CDR3 sequence is CASSERLAGASTDTQYF. The DNA of the CDR3 is TGTGCCAGCAGCGAAAGACTAGCGGGGGCTAGCACAGATACGCAGTATTTT.

CDR3 nucleotides: TGTGCCAGCAGTGAACTCGTCCGGGACAGTGGAAAAGGTGCAGGCGGCTACACCTTC. It is translated as CASSELVRDSGKGAGGYTF. The chain links TRBV2 to TRBJ1-2; 7 bases fit TRBD1. V shed 2 bases and J 8 bases; nucleotides not matched to a gene: 23. The CDR3 consists of 19 residues. CDR1 is SNHLY and CDR2 is FYNNEI in the germline V gene.

V usage is TRBV19 and J usage is TRBJ2-5, with D possibly TRBD2 on 5 matching bases. This CDR3 contains 14 residues. V was trimmed by 2 bases and J by 5 bases, leaving 12 bases between them. The germline gives CDR1 LNHDA, CDR2 SQIVND (reference sequence). The CDR3 here is CASSITDRGETQYF. The DNA of the CDR3 is TGTGCCAGTAGTATAACCGACCGAGGGGAGACCCAGTACTTC. Using reference TRBV19 and TRBJ2-5 for the parts outside the CDR3, the full variable domain is DGGITQSPKYLFRKEGQNVTLSCEQNLNHDAMYWYRQDPGQGLRLIYYSQIVNDFQKGDIAEGYSVSREKKESFPLTVTSAQKNPTAFYLCASSITDRGETQYFGPGTRLLVL.

The rearrangement joins TRBV3-1 (or the pseudogene TRBV3-2) to TRBJ2-3; tentative D call: TRBD2 (6 bases). The V end was cut by 0 bases, the J end by 2 bases, with 12 bases between. The CDR3 has 16 residues. Germline CDR1 LGHDT, CDR2 YNNKEL (reference sequence). This chain's CDR3 is CASSQELAVPTDTQYF. The CDR3 coding sequence is TGTGCCAGCAGCCAAGAATTAGCGGTTCCCACAGATACGCAGTATTTT.

This sequence joins TRBV14 and TRBJ2-1; D is undetermined. Trimming pared 4 bases from V and 9 bases from J, leaving 10 bases between. The CDR3 length is 12 residues. Germline V CDR1 and CDR2: SGHDN, FVKESK. CDR3: CASSPPFSEQFF. The CDR3 DNA is TGTGCCAGCAGCCCCCCTTTTAGTGAGCAGTTCTTC.

This chain links TRBV6-5 with TRBJ1-3; no clear D gene. There are 13 residues in the CDR3. Germline V gene lookup returns CDR1 MNHEY and CDR2 SVGAGI. The CDR3 nucleotides read TGTGCAATCGGGTATTCCTCTGGAAACACCATATATTTT. This encodes CAIGYSSGNTIYF.

The DNA for the CDR3 is TGTGCCAGCAAGATAGCGGGCTCGAACACCGGGGAGCTGTTTTTT. Its protein is CASKIAGSNTGELFF. The chain employs TRBV7-3 and TRBJ2-2; 7 bases are shared with TRBD2. V was clipped by 7 bases and J by 0 bases; unmatched bases: 5. Germline-derived CDR1 and CDR2 are SGHTA and FQGTGA. The CDR3 consists of 15 residues.

The chain combines TRBV11-2 with TRBJ2-1; 8 positions match TRBD2. CDR1 is SGHAT, CDR2 FQNNGV, per germline. Trimming removed 4 bases from V and 3 bases from J; junction bases left unmatched: 8. This CDR3 is 16 amino acids long. The CDR3 loop is CASSYRVLADYNEQFF. CDR3 DNA sequence: TGTGCCAGCAGCTATCGGGTACTAGCGGACTACAATGAGCAGTTCTTC.

This clone showed up just a few times. This chain connects TRBV6-1 to TRBJ1-6; 7 nucleotides agree with TRBD1. This CDR3 spans 17 amino acids. CDR1 is MNHNS and CDR2 is SASEGT in the germline V gene. J was trimmed by 9 bases and V by 2 bases; bases with no gene match: 13. The CDR3 DNA reads as TGTGCCAGCAGTGAACCCCCAGGGGGGCACGGGGGTTCACCCCTCCACTTT. Encoded protein: CASSEPPGGHGGSPLHF.